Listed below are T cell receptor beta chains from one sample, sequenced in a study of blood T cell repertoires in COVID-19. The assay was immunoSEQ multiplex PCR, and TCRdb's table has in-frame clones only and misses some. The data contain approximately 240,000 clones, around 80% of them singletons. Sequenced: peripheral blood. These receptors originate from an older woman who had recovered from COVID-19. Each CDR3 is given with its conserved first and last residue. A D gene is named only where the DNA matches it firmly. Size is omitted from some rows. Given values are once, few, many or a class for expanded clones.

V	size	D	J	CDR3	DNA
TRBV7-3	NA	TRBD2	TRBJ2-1	CASSPLGSGGPYNEQFF	TGTGCCAGCAGCCCTCTGGGGAGCGGGGGTCCCTACAATGAGCAGTTCTTC
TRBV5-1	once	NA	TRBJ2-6	CASSLQVLDSGANVLTF	TGCGCCAGCAGCTTACAGGTACTCGATTCTGGGGCCAACGTCCTGACTTTC
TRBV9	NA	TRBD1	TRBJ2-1	CASSVKGALSSYNEQFF	TGTGCCAGCAGCGTAAAGGGGGCGCTTAGCTCCTACAATGAGCAGTTCTTC
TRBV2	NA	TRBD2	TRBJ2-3	CASSDRGGGALDTQYF	TGTGCCAGCAGTGATAGGGGCGGGGGGGCCTTAGATACGCAGTATTTT
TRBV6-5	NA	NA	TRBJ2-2	CASSYFRTNTGELFF	TGTGCCAGCAGTTACTTCAGAACGAACACCGGGGAGCTGTTTTTT
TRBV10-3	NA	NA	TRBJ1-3	CAISEYSSGNTIYF	TGTGCCATCAGTGAGTACAGCTCTGGAAACACCATATATTTT
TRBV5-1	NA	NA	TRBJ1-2	CASSQTSQRDYGYTF	TGCGCCAGCAGTCAGACATCACAAAGAGACTATGGCTACACCTTC
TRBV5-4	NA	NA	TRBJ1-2	CASSSGSDYGYTF	TGTGCCAGCAGCTCAGGATCTGACTATGGCTACACCTTC
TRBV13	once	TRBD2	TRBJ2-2	CASSSRTSGDTGELFF	TGTGCCAGCAGCTCGCGGACTAGCGGGGACACCGGGGAGCTGTTTTTT
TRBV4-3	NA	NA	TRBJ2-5	CASSHYSGGEETQYF	TGCGCCAGCAGCCACTACAGTGGAGGTGAAGAGACCCAGTACTTC
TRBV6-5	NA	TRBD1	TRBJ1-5	CASSYGTAQPQHF	TGTGCCAGCAGTTACGGGACAGCTCAGCCCCAGCATTTT
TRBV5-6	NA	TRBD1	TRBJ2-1	CASSVRDRSSNEQFF	TGTGCCAGCAGCGTCCGGGACAGGTCCTCCAATGAGCAGTTCTTC
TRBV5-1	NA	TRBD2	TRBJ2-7	CASSPASGSYEQYF	TGCGCCAGCAGCCCAGCTAGCGGGTCCTACGAGCAGTACTTC
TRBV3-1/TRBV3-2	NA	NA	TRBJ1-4	CASSHRGVEKLFF	TGTGCCAGCAGCCACAGGGGCGTTGAAAAACTGTTTTTT
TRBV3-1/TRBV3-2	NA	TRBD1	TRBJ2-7	CASSQDRGLAYEQYF	TGTGCCAGCAGCCAAGACAGGGGGCTAGCCTACGAGCAGTACTTC
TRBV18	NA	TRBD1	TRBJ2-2	CASSPTGGHGELFF	TGTGCCAGCTCACCCACAGGGGGCCACGGGGAGCTGTTTTTT
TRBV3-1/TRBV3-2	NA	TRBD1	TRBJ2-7	CASSQTGTGASEQYF	TGTGCCAGCAGCCAAACCGGGACAGGGGCTTCCGAGCAGTACTTC
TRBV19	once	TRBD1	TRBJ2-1	CASSIKGQTYNEQFF	TGTGCCAGTAGTATAAAGGGACAGACATACAATGAGCAGTTCTTC
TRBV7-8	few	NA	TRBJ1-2	CASSTREVGRYGYTF	TGTGCCAGCAGCACCCGGGAGGTGGGGCGGTATGGCTACACCTTC
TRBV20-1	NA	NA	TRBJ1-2	CSASGDSYGYTF	TGCAGTGCTAGTGGGGACTCCTATGGCTACACCTTC
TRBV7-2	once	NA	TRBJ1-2	CASSPGTPYGYTF	TGTGCCAGCAGCCCCGGGACACCTTATGGCTACACCTTC
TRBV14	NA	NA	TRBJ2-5	CASSHNREETQYF	TGTGCCAGCAGCCATAACAGGGAAGAGACCCAGTACTTC
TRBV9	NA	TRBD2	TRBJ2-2	CASNPLSGANTGELFF	TGTGCCAGCAACCCTCTTAGCGGGGCGAACACCGGGGAGCTGTTTTTT
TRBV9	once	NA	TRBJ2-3	CASSVRWSTDTQYF	TGTGCCAGCAGCGTCAGATGGAGCACAGATACGCAGTATTTT
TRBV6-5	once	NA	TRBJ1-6	CASSYSPGSYNSPLHF	TGTGCCAGCAGTTACTCGCCGGGAAGTTATAATTCACCCCTCCACTTT
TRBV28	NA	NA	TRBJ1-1	CASSLRGYTEAFF	TGTGCCAGCAGTTTAAGGGGGTACACTGAAGCTTTCTTT
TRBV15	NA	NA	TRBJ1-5	CATSRLRPGGSNQPQHF	TGTGCCACCAGCAGACTCCGGCCAGGTGGAAGCAATCAGCCCCAGCATTTT
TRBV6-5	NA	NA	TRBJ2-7	CASSPPGVSYEQYF	TGTGCCAGCAGTCCCCCGGGAGTATCCTACGAGCAGTACTTC
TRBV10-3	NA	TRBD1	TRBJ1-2	CAISGSFIRTGDNGYTF	TGTGCCATCAGTGGCTCCTTCATACGGACAGGAGATAATGGCTACACCTTC
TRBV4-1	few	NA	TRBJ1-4	CASSLSEGAHNEKLFF	TGCGCCAGCAGCCTCTCGGAGGGCGCTCATAATGAAAAACTGTTTTTT
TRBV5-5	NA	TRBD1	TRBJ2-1	CASSLVDRGYNEQFF	TGTGCCAGCAGCTTGGTGGACAGGGGTTACAATGAGCAGTTCTTC
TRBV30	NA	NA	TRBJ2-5	CAWSQLQETQYF	TGTGCCTGGAGTCAACTCCAAGAGACCCAGTACTTC
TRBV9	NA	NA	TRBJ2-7	CASSVGQFSYEQYF	TGTGCCAGCAGCGTAGGACAATTTTCCTACGAGCAGTACTTC
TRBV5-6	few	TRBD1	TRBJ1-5	CASSLLRGQPQHF	TGTGCCAGCAGCTTGCTCAGGGGGCAACCCCAGCATTTT
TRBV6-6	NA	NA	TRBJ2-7	CASSYIFDRPYEQYF	TGTGCCAGCAGTTACATTTTCGACAGACCCTACGAGCAGTACTTC
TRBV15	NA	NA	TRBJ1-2	CATSREEGDGYTF	TGTGCCACCAGCAGAGAGGAGGGAGATGGCTACACCTTC
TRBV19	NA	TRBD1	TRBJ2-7	CASSIPGTVEQYF	TGTGCCAGTAGTATTCCAGGGACAGTCGAGCAGTACTTC
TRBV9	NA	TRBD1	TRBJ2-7	CASSVGAGGTYEQYF	TGTGCCAGCAGCGTAGGGGCAGGGGGCACCTACGAGCAGTACTTC
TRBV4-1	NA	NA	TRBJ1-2	CASSQVGGISYGYTF	TGCGCCAGCAGCCAAGTAGGAGGCATAAGCTATGGCTACACCTTC
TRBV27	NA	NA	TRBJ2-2	CASSPFGIGWNTGELFF	TGTGCCAGCAGCCCCTTCGGGATAGGGTGGAACACCGGGGAGCTGTTTTTT
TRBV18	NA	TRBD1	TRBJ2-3	CACTGTGTDTQYF	TGTGCCTGCACCGGGACAGGCACAGATACGCAGTATTTT
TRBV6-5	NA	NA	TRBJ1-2	CASSYDNNYGYTF	TGTGCCAGCAGTTACGACAACAACTATGGCTACACCTTC
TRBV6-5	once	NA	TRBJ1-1	CASSTDRYPEAFF	TGTGCCAGCAGCACCGACAGGTATCCTGAAGCTTTCTTT
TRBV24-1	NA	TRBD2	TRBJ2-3	CATSSGGISDTQYF	TGTGCCACCAGTTCGGGGGGTATATCAGATACGCAGTATTTT
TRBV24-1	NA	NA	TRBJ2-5	CATSGGPLNQETQYF	TGTGCCACCAGCGGGGGACCCTTAAATCAAGAGACCCAGTACTTC
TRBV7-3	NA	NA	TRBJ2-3	CASSIGGVVTDTQYF	TGTGCCAGCAGCATCGGGGGTGTCGTCACAGATACGCAGTATTTT
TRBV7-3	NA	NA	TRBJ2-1	CASSLNPNTGNEQFF	TGTGCCAGCAGCTTAAACCCGAACACGGGCAATGAGCAGTTCTTC
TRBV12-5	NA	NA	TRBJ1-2	CASGLVTGGRDFYGYTF	TGTGCTAGTGGTTTGGTAACTGGGGGACGGGACTTCTATGGCTACACCTTC
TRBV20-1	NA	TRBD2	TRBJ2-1	CSASHRTSGGLYNEQFF	TGCAGTGCTAGTCACAGGACTAGCGGGGGATTATACAATGAGCAGTTCTTC
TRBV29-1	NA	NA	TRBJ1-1	CSVVVVTTEAFF	TGCAGCGTTGTCGTAGTTACGACTGAAGCTTTCTTT
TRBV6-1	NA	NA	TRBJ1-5	CASSDIYGYSNQPQHF	TGTGCCAGCAGTGATATCTACGGTTATAGCAATCAGCCCCAGCATTTT
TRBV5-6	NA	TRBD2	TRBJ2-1	CASSLRGVSYNEQFF	TGTGCCAGCAGCTTGCGGGGGGTCTCCTACAATGAGCAGTTCTTC
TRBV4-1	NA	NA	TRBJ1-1	CASSLLWRMNTEAFF	TGCGCCAGCAGCCTCCTTTGGCGGATGAACACTGAAGCTTTCTTT
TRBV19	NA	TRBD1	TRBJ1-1	CASSQGQGFGTEAFF	TGTGCCAGTAGTCAGGGACAGGGATTTGGCACTGAAGCTTTCTTT
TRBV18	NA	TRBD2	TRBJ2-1	CASSQGLAGYNEQFF	TGTGCCAGCTCCCAGGGGCTAGCGGGCTACAATGAGCAGTTCTTC
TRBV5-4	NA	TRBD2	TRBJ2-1	CASSRTSGGPHEQFF	TGTGCCAGCAGCCGAACTAGCGGGGGTCCCCATGAGCAGTTCTTC